This T cell receptor beta chain was captured by sequencing in a study of blood T cell repertoires in COVID-19. Across the whole study: The analysed material was cDNA or gDNA that came from T cells, B-cell-depleted T cells, or PBMCs.

The authors' processing: By means of reference gene primer amplification, nucleated cell counts were estimated. Here immunoSEQ multiplex PCR was the method, and the copy in TCRdb shows in-frame clones only, minus some. That table furnishes V, J and clone size, whereas the DNA furnished D and trimming. The table records 200,000 to 250,000 clones, roughly 83% of them present only once. Everyone who took part was roughly 18 to 95 years old, and they came from about 25 US areas. Assignments of participants to cohorts depended upon their own reported clinical history. This TCR derives from a woman aged 40 to 50 with acute COVID-19. Sequencing was done on a sample of PBMCs or T cells enriched from blood (not recorded which).

CDR3 bases: TGTGCCAGCAGCTTGGCCGGCGGGGGACAGGGGTTAGCTAACTATGGCTACACCTTC. Translating gives CASSLAGGGQGLANYGYTF. The chain employs TRBV5-5 and TRBJ1-2; 10 bases match TRBD1. The V gene's germline CDR1 is SGHKS and CDR2 YYEKEE (reference sequence). The CDR3 length is 19 residues. Losses at the gene ends were 0 bases for V and 0 bases for J; bases not matched to a gene: 11.